These 15 T cell receptor beta chains were all obtained from the same sample, sequenced in a study of identical twins. TCRdb ran MiXCR on the 5' RACE reads and lists one entry per CDR3 protein. The repertoire holds around 1.7 million distinct CDR3 sequences, around 29% seen once, with roughly 0.3% in the top ten. Sequencing was done on a sample of cord blood. The receptors originated from a newborn girl in good health.

Worth noting for this clonotype: Its ends do not fully match the called genes, so a read error is possible. The rearrangement uses TRBV9 and TRBJ1-1; weak D call: TRBD1 (5 bases). CDR3 size: 14 residues. Germline loops: CDR1 SGDLS, CDR2 YYNGEE. The CDR3 region is CAGSVGHLNTEAFF. CDR3 DNA: TGTGCCGGCAGCGTAGGACACCTGAACACTGAAGCTTTCTTT.

The V and J genes are TRBV10-3 and TRBJ1-1; TRBD1 matches at 7 bases. After removal of 4 bases from V and 6 bases from J, the junction contained 8 bases not matched to a gene. The CDR3 spans 14 residues. Germline V gene sequence: CDR1 ENHRY, CDR2 SYGVKD. CDR3 coding DNA: TGTGCCATCAGTGGTACAGGGGTAATTGCTGAAGCTTTCTTT. This gives the protein CAISGTGVIAEAFF.

A few counts support this clonotype. The V gene is TRBV4-1, the J gene TRBJ1-1; D remains unclear. Germline lookup yields CDR1 MGHRA and CDR2 YSYEKL. V lost 4 bases, J lost 3 bases, and 15 bases lay in between. The CDR3 runs to 15 residues. The CDR3 loop reads CASSLHSGDYTEAFF. Here the CDR3 DNA reads TGCGCCAGCAGCCTTCACAGTGGGGATTACACTGAAGCTTTCTTT.

This chain joins TRBV20-1 and TRBJ1-2, with a weak D call TRBD1 (5 bases). CDR3 length: 15 amino acids. CDR1 and CDR2 (germline): DFQATT, SNEGSKA (reference sequence). The CDR3 loop reads CRPGTPGQADYGYTF. The CDR3 DNA follows: TGCAGGCCCGGTACCCCAGGACAAGCAGACTATGGCTACACCTTC.

The chain couples TRBV20-1 to TRBJ1-1; D unclear. CDR1 and CDR2 (germline): DFQATT, SNEGSKA (reference sequence). The CDR3 totals 14 residues. The germline V and J ends were trimmed by 0 bases and 3 bases, with 11 bases remaining between them. CDR3 bases: TGCAGTGCTAGAGATCCCTTTAGTTACACTGAAGCTTTCTTT. The encoded protein is CSARDPFSYTEAFF.

This clonotype is a singleton in its sample. This rearrangement joins TRBV7-3 to TRBJ2-1, with D possibly being TRBD2 (6 bases). CDR3 length equals 14 residues. Trimming shortened V by 3 bases and J by 9 bases, and 15 bases separated the two germline ends. CDR1 is SGHTA and CDR2 is FQGTGA in the germline V gene. CDR3 region: CASSFQVADREQFF. CDR3 sequence (DNA): TGTGCCAGCAGCTTTCAAGTAGCGGACCGTGAGCAGTTCTTC.

The table lists this clonotype with many counts. V is TRBV12-3 or TRBV12-4 and J is TRBJ2-1; the match to TRBD2 covers 10 bases. CDR3 length: 16 amino acids. V was clipped by 2 bases and J by 3 bases; unmatched bases: 4. This CDR3 is CASSLIAGGLYNEQFF. The CDR3 DNA follows: TGTGCCAGCAGTTTAATAGCGGGGGGTCTCTACAATGAGCAGTTCTTC.

Many counts were recorded for this clonotype. This chain uses TRBV5-1 with TRBJ2-7; D gene unclear. The CDR3 contains 14 residues. CDR1 SGHRS and CDR2 YFSETQ come from the germline V gene. Trimming stripped 2 bases from V and 3 bases from J, with 12 bases between. The CDR3 nucleotides are TGCGCCAGCAGCTTTCGTCCCAGCGACTACGAGCAGTACTTC. It encodes CASSFRPSDYEQYF.

This clonotype was seen a few times. The chain combines TRBV12-3 or TRBV12-4 with TRBJ2-3; a possible D gene is TRBD1 (7 bases). V dropped 5 bases and J dropped 8 bases, with 17 bases sitting between them. The CDR3 runs to 14 residues. CDR3 loop: CASSPLGQGGTQYF. CDR3 bases: TGTGCCAGCAGTCCCCTGGGTCAGGGGGGTACGCAGTATTTT.

Turning to this clonotype: This clone may be a read error of a much larger clone one base away. This chain links TRBV11-2 with TRBJ2-7; the D is unclear. The length of the CDR3 is 13 residues. Per the germline V gene, CDR1 is SGHAT and CDR2 is FQNNGV. The CDR3, as DNA: TGTGCCAGCAACTTAGATCTTAACTACGAGCAGTACTTC. This encodes CASNLDLNYEQYF.

The chain joins TRBV10-3 to TRBJ1-2, with D maybe TRBD1 (5 bases). Germline CDR1 is ENHRY and CDR2 is SYGVKD. V was clipped by 2 bases and J by 4 bases, with 8 bases between them. The CDR3 runs 13 residues. DNA of the CDR3: TGTGCCATCAGTGAGGGGGCCACCTATGGCTACACCTTC. Its translation: CAISEGATYGYTF.

This chain joins TRBV28 and TRBJ2-3, with 9 nucleotides matching TRBD2. There are 13 residues in the CDR3. V gave up 6 bases and J gave up 14 bases; unmatched junction bases: 12. Germline CDR1 is MDHEN and CDR2 is SYDVKM. The CDR3 DNA reads TGTGCCAGCAGCCCGTACCTAGCGGGGCCAGGGTATTTT. Protein: CASSPYLAGPGYF.

V and J are TRBV12-5 and TRBJ2-2, with TRBD1 matching over 7 bases. CDR3 length equals 13 residues. Trimming removed 5 bases from V and 3 bases from J; junction bases left unmatched: 0. CDR1 and CDR2 from the germline V gene are LGHNT and FRNRAP. The CDR3 is CASGTGDTGELFF. CDR3 DNA sequence: TGTGCTAGTGGTACAGGGGACACCGGGGAGCTGTTTTTT.

The V gene is TRBV11-2, the J gene TRBJ1-2; 9 bases map to TRBD1. The V and J ends lost 2 bases and 8 bases, in that order; junction bases with no gene match: 12. Germline CDR1 and CDR2: SGHAT and FQNNGV. The CDR3 length is 16 residues. In DNA, the CDR3 is TGTGCCAGCAGCTTAATTCGTCGGGACAGGGAGAGGGGCTACACCTTC. Protein product: CASSLIRRDRERGYTF.

This clonotype was seen only a few times. The chain employs TRBV7-9 and TRBJ1-4; tentatively, D is TRBD1 (5 bases). Germline CDR1 reads SEHNR; CDR2 reads FQNEAQ (reference sequence). This CDR3 has 16 residues. The V end was cut by 0 bases, the J end by 1 base, with 9 bases between. The CDR3 nucleotides read TGTGCCAGCAGCTTAGCCCCAGGGCGAACTAATGAAAAACTGTTTTTT. Residues: CASSLAPGRTNEKLFF.